The 23 T cell receptor beta chains below were found in one sample sequenced in a study of T cell repertoires in cytomegalovirus infection. TCRdb passed the reads through MiXCR, listing each CDR3 protein once. The sample shows about 740,000 distinct CDR3 sequences, 35% to 45% of them seen only once. The sample taken for sequencing was PBMCs. Receptor source: a human donor in good health (CMV status not recorded). Some clones in this sample may be carry-over from other donors' samples.

Concerning this clonotype itself: Germline is not matched at one junction end, which may reflect a read error. The chain carries TRBV7-9 and TRBJ1-1; D possibly corresponds to TRBD1 (5 bases). The CDR3 runs 13 residues. Germline values: CDR1 SEHNR, CDR2 FQNEAQ (reference sequence). The DNA of the CDR3 is TGTTCCAGCAGCTCGGCAGGGTACACTGAAGCTTTCTTT. Residues: CSSSSAGYTEAFF.

A few counts support this clonotype. The chain links TRBV15 to TRBJ2-2; TRBD2 matches 10 bases. Germline V CDR1 and CDR2: LNHNV, YYDKDF (reference sequence). V gave up 1 base and J gave up 2 bases; unmatched junction bases: 7. This CDR3 is 18 amino acids long. The CDR3 reads CATSRVHRLAGNTGELFF. CDR3 nucleotide sequence: TGTGCCACCAGCAGAGTTCATCGACTAGCGGGTAACACCGGGGAGCTGTTTTTT.

DNA for the CDR3: TGTGCCAGCAGTCCACAACAGGGGAATCAGCCCCAGCATTTT. It is translated as CASSPQQGNQPQHF. The chain employs TRBV6-1 and TRBJ1-5, with TRBD1 matching 7 bases. Germline loops: CDR1 MNHNS, CDR2 SASEGT. V gave up 5 bases and J gave up 4 bases; unmatched junction bases: 5. The CDR3 loop spans 14 amino acids.

This clonotype was seen a few times. This chain connects TRBV7-9 to TRBJ1-2; D gene unclear. Germline assignment: CDR1 SEHNR and CDR2 FQNEAQ (reference sequence). V lost 7 bases to trimming and J lost 8 bases, with 14 bases between them. The CDR3 runs to 12 residues. CDR3 DNA: TGTGCCAGCAACCCACTGAGTGGCGGCTACACCTTC. This translates into CASNPLSGGYTF.

This clonotype was counted a few times. V usage is TRBV6-1 and J usage is TRBJ1-5, with 9 nucleotides matching TRBD1. Trimming cost V 3 bases and J 6 bases; bases outside gene matches: 6. Per the germline V gene, CDR1 is MNHNS and CDR2 is SASEGT. The CDR3 runs 15 residues. CDR3 in DNA: TGTGCCAGCAGTGATCAACAGGGGGCAGGTCAGCCCCAGCATTTT. Translating gives CASSDQQGAGQPQHF.

The chain recombines TRBV7-9 with TRBJ2-7, with no clear D. The length of the CDR3 is 13 residues. Germline CDR1 and CDR2: SEHNR and FQNEAQ (reference sequence). Between the trimmed V and J ends, which lost 5 bases and 3 bases, there was a span of 11 bases. CDR3 sequence: CASSPTLGYEQYF. CDR3 DNA: TGTGCCAGCAGCCCCACGTTAGGCTACGAGCAGTACTTC.

A few counts support this clonotype. The chain is built from TRBV24-1 and TRBJ2-2, with 9 positions matching TRBD1. V shed 0 bases and J 3 bases; nucleotides not matched to a gene: 7. Germline values: CDR1 KGHDR, CDR2 SFDVKD. This CDR3 has 18 amino acids. Here the CDR3 DNA reads TGTGCCACCAGTGATTTGAACATACAGGGGGCGGACACCGGGGAGCTGTTTTTT. It encodes CATSDLNIQGADTGELFF.

The V and J genes are TRBV12-3 or TRBV12-4 and TRBJ2-2; 9 bases line up with TRBD2. This CDR3 has 15 residues. J lost 10 bases, V lost 2 bases, and 8 bases had no gene match. The CDR3 region is CASSLKRGAVEELFF. The CDR3 DNA reads as TGTGCCAGCAGTTTAAAGCGGGGGGCGGTCGAGGAGCTGTTTTTT.

This clonotype appeared many times. The V gene is TRBV7-2, the J gene TRBJ2-3; 9 bases agree with TRBD1. CDR3 length equals 15 residues. Germline V CDR1 and CDR2: SGHTA, FQGNSA. V was clipped by 4 bases and J by 6 bases; unmatched bases: 8. The CDR3 nucleotides are TGTGCCAGCAGCTCCGGGACAGGGATCGTCGATACGCAGTATTTT. As protein: CASSSGTGIVDTQYF.

V is TRBV19 and J is TRBJ2-7; 12 bases map to TRBD2. Per the germline V gene, CDR1 is LNHDA and CDR2 is SQIVND (reference sequence). V trimming: 3 bases; J trimming: 7 bases; junction bases outside the gene matches: 7. The CDR3 is 15 residues long. This chain's CDR3 is CASSITPGLAGEQYF. CDR3 in DNA: TGTGCCAGTAGTATTACCCCCGGACTAGCGGGGGAGCAGTACTTC.

The V call is TRBV14, the J call TRBJ2-3, with 9 nucleotides matching TRBD2. Per the germline V gene, CDR1 is SGHDN and CDR2 is FVKESK. The J segment lost 8 bases and the V segment lost 2 bases, leaving 17 bases of the junction unmatched. The CDR3 consists of 18 residues. For the CDR3, the DNA is TGTGCCAGCAGCCAAAGGGACGGAGCTAGCGGGGTCCACCCTACGCAGTATTTT. This gives the protein CASSQRDGASGVHPTQYF.

The chain links TRBV29-1 to TRBJ2-7; tentatively, D is TRBD1 or TRBD2 (5 bases each). The CDR3 is 13 residues long. Trimming removed 5 bases at V and 4 bases at J, with 15 bases between. Germline loops: CDR1 SQVTM, CDR2 ANQGSEA. The CDR3 DNA sequence: TGCAGCGTTAAGGCAGGGACGACATACGAGCAGTACTTC. Amino acid sequence: CSVKAGTTYEQYF.

The chain recombines TRBV6-6 with TRBJ2-7, with TRBD2 matching 12 bases. V shed 8 bases, J shed 6 bases, and the junction held 11 bases outside the gene matches. The CDR3 runs 15 residues. From germline, CDR1 is MNHNY and CDR2 SVGAGI (reference sequence). The CDR3 loop reads CASGAPTSGGAEQYF. The CDR3 nucleotides read TGTGCCAGCGGTGCTCCGACTAGCGGGGGAGCCGAGCAGTACTTC.

The rearrangement joins TRBV28 to TRBJ1-1; D remains unclear. This CDR3 is 17 amino acids long. V was trimmed by 7 bases and J by 0 bases, leaving 21 bases between them. Germline CDR1 MDHEN, CDR2 SYDVKM. CDR3: CASTRLDRAFMNTEAFF. The CDR3 nucleotides read TGTGCCAGCACTCGACTGGACCGGGCCTTTATGAACACTGAAGCTTTCTTT.

The rearrangement joins TRBV28 to TRBJ2-3, with a possible D match to TRBD2 (5 bases). CDR3 length: 12 residues. CDR1 is MDHEN, CDR2 SYDVKM, per germline. With 7 bases removed from V and 8 bases from J, the gap between germline ends came to 13 bases. The CDR3 sequence: CASTAAAATQYF. CDR3 coding DNA: TGTGCCAGCACCGCTGCAGCGGCTACGCAGTATTTT.

The J gene is TRBJ2-7, the V gene TRBV12-3 or TRBV12-4, with 7 bases identical to TRBD1. The CDR3 totals 13 residues. V lost 4 bases and J lost 7; bases outside the gene matches: 7. The CDR3 nucleotides are TGTGCCAGCAGTTATATGACAGGGCTAGAGCAGTACTTC. Translation: CASSYMTGLEQYF.

The chain employs TRBV11-2 and TRBJ2-1; TRBD1 aligns across 7 bases. The germline CDR1 and CDR2 sequences are SGHAT and FQNNGV. There are 17 residues in the CDR3. With 3 bases clipped from V and 12 bases from J, the junction kept 20 bases outside the gene matches. The CDR3 DNA follows: TGTGCCAGCAGCTTCCCCCACCGGGACAGCCCCTACACTGCGCAGTTCTTC. Its translation: CASSFPHRDSPYTAQFF.

The chain joins TRBV18 to TRBJ1-1; TRBD1 matches 12 bases. The CDR3 covers 18 residues. Germline-derived CDR1 and CDR2 are KGHSH and LQKENI. After removal of 3 bases from V and 5 bases from J, the junction contained 13 bases not matched to a gene. CDR3 sequence: CASSPKAGTGGAGTEAFF. Here the CDR3 DNA reads TGTGCCAGCTCACCGAAAGCCGGGACAGGGGGCGCCGGGACTGAAGCTTTCTTT.

This clonotype was recorded a few times. This chain joins TRBV7-9 and TRBJ2-1, with D uncertain. This CDR3 has 17 amino acids. Germline CDR1 SEHNR, CDR2 FQNEAQ (reference sequence). The V and J ends lost 0 bases and 0 bases respectively, with 12 bases between them. For the CDR3, the DNA is TGTGCCAGCAGCTTAGCACCCGGCCTTTTCTCCTACAATGAGCAGTTCTTC. This codes for CASSLAPGLFSYNEQFF.

This clonotype was observed once. Given the absence of the conserved phenylalanine or tryptophan at the CDR3 end, a read error is likely. This CDR3 reads CASSNQRASYNEQFL. CDR3 bases: TGTGCCAGCAGCAATCAGCGGGCGTCCTACAATGAGCAGTTCTTA. V usage is TRBV7-2 and J usage is TRBJ2-1, with D perhaps matching TRBD2 (6 bases). Germline V gene sequence: CDR1 SGHTA, CDR2 FQGNSA. Deletions cut 5 bases from V and 1 base from J, with 12 bases between. The CDR3 contains 15 residues.

This clonotype was observed a few times. The V call is TRBV12-3 or TRBV12-4, the J call TRBJ2-3, with 7 positions matching TRBD1. V trimming: 3 bases; J trimming: 3 bases; junction bases outside the gene matches: 6. This CDR3 is 15 amino acids long. CDR3 in DNA: TGTGCCAGCAGTTTTCGCCAGGGGGTAACAGATACGCAGTATTTT. Translation gives CASSFRQGVTDTQYF.

This clonotype was seen at least ten times. The chain employs TRBV7-9 and TRBJ2-7; unclear D gene. Germline V gene sequence: CDR1 SEHNR, CDR2 FQNEAQ (reference sequence). V was pared by 1 base and J by 3 bases, with 10 bases between. The CDR3 consists of 14 residues. The CDR3 loop reads CASSLDPVNYEQYF. CDR3 DNA sequence: TGTGCCAGCAGCTTAGATCCCGTTAACTACGAGCAGTACTTC.

The chain links TRBV7-2 to TRBJ2-1, with D tentatively TRBD2 (6 bases). The CDR3 runs to 14 residues. CDR1 and CDR2 (germline): SGHTA, FQGNSA. V lost 2 bases and J 5 bases, leaving 10 bases between the germline ends. The CDR3 coding sequence is TGTGCCAGCAGCTTAACTAGCACGAACAATGAGCAGTTCTTC. This sequence encodes CASSLTSTNNEQFF.